This TCR beta chain was profiled in a study of blood T cell repertoires in COVID-19. Sequencing used immunoSEQ multiplex PCR; TCRdb keeps in-frame clones, though not all of them. This repertoire shows more than 60,000 clones, approximately 89% found once; its top ten account for 4.5% to 5%. This receptor was taken from a woman between 45 and 65 years old with active COVID-19. The sequenced material came from peripheral blood.

CDR3 nucleotides: TGTGCCAGCAGATACCACAGGGGGCGCGAATATGGCTACACCTTC. Protein product: CASRYHRGREYGYTF. J is TRBJ1-2 and V is TRBV2; 9 bases map to TRBD1. Germline assignment: CDR1 SNHLY and CDR2 FYNNEI. After removal of 6 bases from V and 5 bases from J, the junction contained 10 bases not matched to a gene. This CDR3 is built from 15 residues.